Listed here is a single T cell receptor (beta chain). Repertoires were generated with immunoSEQ multiplex PCR, while TCRdb's copy carries only in-frame clones and drops some. This table holds about 350,000 clones, about nine tenths found once. The treatment was: around 19 received Ad26.COV2.S at low or high dose, single or two shots; 5 received placebo; per-sample allocation not given. Day 63 after the first vaccine or placebo injection was the time point for sampling. In Boston, the donor was an adult between 18-55 years of age. This specimen belongs to a study of Ad26.COV2.S vaccination and SARS-CoV-2 variants. The germline V gene has CDR1 LNHDA and CDR2 SQIVND (reference sequence). V lost 3 bases and J 0 bases, leaving 6 bases between the germline ends. The CDR3 loop spans 15 amino acids.

The TCR was taken from a person between 18 and 60 years old who received the Ad26.COV2.S COVID-19 vaccine or a placebo. This specimen was peripheral blood, taken in a trial of Ad26.COV2.S vaccine versus placebo. This chain links TRBV19 with TRBJ2-6; D remains unclear. CDR3 in amino acids: CASSIVNSGANVLTF. The CDR3 DNA sequence: TGTGCCAGTAGTATCGTGAACTCTGGGGCCAACGTCCTGACTTTC.